Below, 9 T cell receptor beta chains from the same sample are listed, as sequenced in a study of CD8 T cells in ankylosing spondylitis. TCRdb reprocessed the 5' RACE reads via MiXCR and lists one record per CDR3 protein. The data hold 200,000 to 300,000 distinct CDR3 sequences, with under 30% observed a single time. Sample: blood, either unsorted or a sorted T cell fraction (not recorded which). These receptors came from a male donor with ankylosing spondylitis or in good health (not recorded which).

The chain is built from TRBV20-1 and TRBJ2-5; D gene ambiguous. Between the trimmed V and J ends, which lost 0 bases and 3 bases, there was a span of 8 bases. Germline V CDR1 and CDR2: DFQATT, SNEGSKA (reference sequence). The CDR3 runs 13 residues. The CDR3 is CSARDVGKETQYF. Written as DNA, the CDR3 is TGCAGTGCTAGAGATGTGGGTAAAGAGACCCAGTACTTC.

This clonotype occurred a few times. The DNA of the CDR3 is TGTGCCATCAGTGAGTCGACAGGGAGGGGGGAGACCCAGTACTTC. It codes for CAISESTGRGETQYF. The gene calls are TRBV10-3 and TRBJ2-5; D could derive from TRBD1 or TRBD2 (7 bases each). Germline CDR1 is ENHRY and CDR2 is SYGVKD. The V end was cut by 0 bases, the J end by 5 bases, with 13 bases between. The CDR3 length is 15 residues.

This chain joins TRBV2 and TRBJ2-1, with TRBD2 as a possible D gene (6 bases). The V and J ends lost 4 bases and 1 base respectively, with 11 bases between them. The CDR3 spans 15 residues. The germline gives CDR1 SNHLY, CDR2 FYNNEI. The CDR3: CASSGGRGSYNEQFF. CDR3 DNA sequence: TGTGCCAGCAGTGGGGGTCGGGGGTCCTACAATGAGCAGTTCTTC. The whole variable domain, filled in from reference TRBV2 and TRBJ2-1, reads EPEVTQTPSHQVTQMGQEVILRCVPISNHLYFYWYRQILGQKVEFLVSFYNNEISEKSEIFDDQFSVERPDGSNFTLKIRSTKLEDSAMYFCASSGGRGSYNEQFFGPGTRLTVL.

There are a few counts of this clonotype. This chain links TRBV20-1 with TRBJ2-3; TRBD1 aligns across 11 bases. Per germline, CDR1 DFQATT and CDR2 SNEGSKA (reference sequence). This CDR3 has 14 amino acids. V lost 5 bases to trimming and J lost 5 bases; unmatched junction nucleotides: 6. DNA of the CDR3: TGCAGTGCTGGTGGACAGGGGGCTTTAGATACGCAGTATTTT. This codes for CSAGGQGALDTQYF.

The chain carries TRBV15 and TRBJ2-7, with 8 positions matching TRBD1. Germline CDR1 reads LNHNV; CDR2 reads YYDKDF (reference sequence). Trimming took 0 bases from V and 1 from J; bases not matched to a gene: 8. The CDR3 runs to 17 residues. The CDR3 region is CATSRDLRRTGSYEQYF. In DNA form, the CDR3 reads TGTGCCACCAGCAGAGATCTCAGGCGGACAGGGTCCTACGAGCAGTACTTC.

This chain uses TRBV29-1 with TRBJ2-1, with D tentatively TRBD1 (6 bases). This CDR3 region has 13 residues. CDR1 and CDR2 (germline): SQVTM, ANQGSEA. V lost 2 bases and J 4 bases, leaving 9 bases between the germline ends. CDR3 region: CSVEPGQYNEQFF. The CDR3 DNA reads as TGCAGCGTTGAACCCGGACAGTACAATGAGCAGTTCTTC.

This clonotype was seen many times. The chain links TRBV5-1 to TRBJ2-1; 8 nucleotides line up with TRBD1. V was clipped by 3 bases and J by 8 bases; unmatched bases: 7. CDR3 length equals 14 residues. CDR1 and CDR2 (germline): SGHRS, YFSETQ. This CDR3 reads CASSSYSDRDEQFF. The CDR3 DNA sequence: TGCGCCAGCAGCTCCTACTCGGACAGGGATGAGCAGTTCTTC.

This clonotype was recorded many times. The chain joins TRBV10-3 to TRBJ1-1; TRBD1 aligns across 8 bases. Germline CDR1 is ENHRY and CDR2 is SYGVKD. Trimming at V came to 11 bases and at J to 0 bases, leaving 17 bases not matched to a gene. CDR3 length: 17 amino acids. DNA of the CDR3: TGTGCCTCCTCCATCCGACCGGGACAGGCAATGAACACTGAAGCTTTCTTT. Translation gives CASSIRPGQAMNTEAFF.

This clonotype was seen repeatedly, ten times or more. This chain uses TRBV29-1 with TRBJ1-2; 10 nucleotides match TRBD1. The CDR3 runs 12 residues. The J segment lost 7 bases and the V segment lost 8 bases, leaving 7 bases of the junction unmatched. The germline V gene has CDR1 SQVTM and CDR2 ANQGSEA. The CDR3 loop is CSSRQGAAGYTF. CDR3 bases: TGCAGCTCAAGACAGGGGGCGGCTGGCTACACCTTC.